These T cell receptor beta chains were read from a single sample in a study of cytomegalovirus exposure and HLA in healthy donors. Profiled with immunoSEQ multiplex PCR; TCRdb holds only in-frame clones, not every one. The table has some 150,000 clones, approximately 80% seen once. Sequencing used PBMCs. These receptors all come from a female donor in good health and CMV-seronegative. The CDR3 runs from the conserved cysteine through the conserved F or W. The order of the fields is clone size, CDR3 length, V gene, J gene, D gene, CDR3 DNA, CDR3 protein. D genes are given only for firm matches. Clone size is given for some rows only: seen once, a few or many times, or a class if the clone is expanded.

>NA|16|TRBV7-8|TRBJ1-3|TRBD1
TGTGCCAGCAGCCCTCGGACAGGGATCCCTGGAAACACCATATATTTT
CASSPRTGIPGNTIYF
>NA|12|TRBV7-2|TRBJ1-5|NA
TGTGCCAGCAGCCCCCCTCAGCGGCCCCAGCATTTT
CASSPPQRPQHF
>few|14|TRBV2|TRBJ2-5|TRBD2
TGTGCCAGCAGACTTAGCGGGGGGGAAGAGACCCAGTACTTC
CASRLSGGEETQYF
>NA|14|TRBV6-5|TRBJ1-4|NA
TGTGCCAGCAGTTATACAGCAACTAATGAAAAACTGTTTTTT
CASSYTATNEKLFF
>NA|13|TRBV2|TRBJ1-2|NA
TGTGCCAGCAGCCCGTCGGCTGATAGCGGCTACACCTTC
CASSPSADSGYTF
>NA|13|TRBV28|TRBJ1-1|NA
TGTGCCAGCAGGGGGGGGGAGCGAACTGAAGCTTTCTTT
CASRGGERTEAFF
>NA|12|TRBV2|TRBJ2-2|NA
TGTGCCCGCGGGGCCGGCACCGGGGAGCTGTTTTTT
CARGAGTGELFF
>few|15|TRBV10-3|TRBJ2-2|TRBD2
TGTGCCATCACCCCCGGGACTAGCGTAACCGGGGAGCTGTTTTTT
CAITPGTSVTGELFF
>NA|15|TRBV11-2|TRBJ1-1|TRBD1
TGTGCCAGCAGCTTAGGACCGACAGGGGGCACTGAAGCTTTCTTT
CASSLGPTGGTEAFF
>NA|15|TRBV30|TRBJ1-1|TRBD1
TGTGCCTGGTCCCCCCCCGACAGGGGAGGAACTGAAGCTTTCTTT
CAWSPPDRGGTEAFF
>NA|17|TRBV7-9|TRBJ1-1|TRBD1
TGTGCCAGCAGCAGACCAAATCTGGGACAGACGAACACTGAAGCTTTCTTT
CASSRPNLGQTNTEAFF
>NA|15|TRBV6-6|TRBJ2-7|TRBD1
TGTGCCAGCAGTCCCAGGGGGACAGGGGATAACGAGCAGTACTTC
CASSPRGTGDNEQYF
>NA|14|TRBV7-8|TRBJ2-5|NA
TGTGCCAGCAGCTTATCGGTGGACCAAGAGACCCAGTACTTC
CASSLSVDQETQYF
>medium-sized|13|TRBV18|TRBJ2-1|NA
TGTGCCAGCTCACCGTCTCCGGGCAATGAGCAGTTCTTC
CASSPSPGNEQFF
>NA|12|TRBV6-5|TRBJ1-6|NA
TGTGCCAGCAGACAGGGATATTCACCCCTCCACTTT
CASRQGYSPLHF
>few|15|TRBV6-6|TRBJ1-5|NA
TGTGCCAGCACCCGGCAGGTGATTGGCAATCAGCCCCAGCATTTT
CASTRQVIGNQPQHF
>NA|13|TRBV6-6|TRBJ1-1|NA
TGTGCCAGCAGTCGCAGGGATCAACTTGAAGCTTTCTTT
CASSRRDQLEAFF
>NA|16|TRBV11-3|TRBJ2-6|NA
TGTGCCAGCAGCCTTACCGCTAGCTCTGGGGCCAACGTCCTGACTTTC
CASSLTASSGANVLTF
>NA|14|TRBV11-2|TRBJ2-5|TRBD2
TGTGCCACACCGACTAGCGGCTTTAAAGAGACCCAGTACTTC
CATPTSGFKETQYF
>NA|14|TRBV11-2|TRBJ2-5|NA
TGTGCCAGCGAGTCTTGGGGAAGCGGAGAGACCCAGTACTTC
CASESWGSGETQYF
>NA|15|TRBV30|TRBJ1-4|NA
TGTGCCTGGAGTGCGACCCAGGGGTGGCGTGAAAAACTGTTTTTT
CAWSATQGWREKLFF
>NA|13|TRBV2|TRBJ2-2|TRBD1
TGTGCCAGCAGGGGACAGGGTGCCGGGGAGCTGTTTTTT
CASRGQGAGELFF
>NA|14|TRBV18|TRBJ1-2|NA
TGTGCCAGCTCACCTCCGCAAGGGGCGCAGGGCTACACCTTC
CASSPPQGAQGYTF
>NA|13|TRBV9|TRBJ1-2|NA
TGTGCCAGCAGCGTCGGGACGAGCGGGGGCTACACCTTC
CASSVGTSGGYTF
>NA|15|TRBV11-2|TRBJ2-5|TRBD2
TGTGCCAGCAGCACCTCTAGCGGGGCCAAGGGGACCCAGTACTTC
CASSTSSGAKGTQYF
>NA|14|TRBV28|TRBJ2-2|NA
TGTGCCAGCAGTTTATTTAGGAACACCGGGGAGCTGTTTTTT
CASSLFRNTGELFF
>NA|16|TRBV5-4|TRBJ1-3|NA
TGTGCCAGCAGCCTTGGGGGCGCAGGGTCTGGAAACACCATATATTTT
CASSLGGAGSGNTIYF
>NA|14|TRBV7-9|TRBJ2-7|TRBD1
TGTTCCGGGGGAGAGGGACAGGGGCGCGACGAGCAGTACTTC
CSGGEGQGRDEQYF
>NA|14|TRBV7-3|TRBJ2-7|TRBD1
TGTGCCAGCAGCTCTACAGGGGGCTCCTACGAGCAGTACTTC
CASSSTGGSYEQYF
>NA|17|TRBV4-3|TRBJ2-3|TRBD2
TGCGCCAGCAGCGGGTCGGGGGGGATTACTAGCACAGATACGCAGTATTTT
CASSGSGGITSTDTQYF
>few|14|TRBV19|TRBJ2-7|NA
TGTGCCAGTAGTAGAACCAGGGGCTGGTACGAGCAGTACTTC
CASSRTRGWYEQYF
>once|14|TRBV6-6|TRBJ2-7|TRBD1
TGTGCCAGCGCAGGGGGCGGCAGGGCCTACGAGCAGTACTTC
CASAGGGRAYEQYF
>NA|15|TRBV18|TRBJ1-1|NA
TGTGCCAGCTCACCCCCTGTTCTGGGGGGCACTGAAGCTTTCTTT
CASSPPVLGGTEAFF
>NA|15|TRBV6-1|TRBJ2-5|TRBD2
TGTGCCAGCAGTGAAGGAGCGGGGGCTGTGGAGACCCAGTACTTC
CASSEGAGAVETQYF
>NA|17|TRBV7-9|TRBJ2-7|NA
TGTTCCAGCAGCTTAGTTAGGGCCACTAGCCAAGCCTACGAGCAGTACTTC
CSSSLVRATSQAYEQYF